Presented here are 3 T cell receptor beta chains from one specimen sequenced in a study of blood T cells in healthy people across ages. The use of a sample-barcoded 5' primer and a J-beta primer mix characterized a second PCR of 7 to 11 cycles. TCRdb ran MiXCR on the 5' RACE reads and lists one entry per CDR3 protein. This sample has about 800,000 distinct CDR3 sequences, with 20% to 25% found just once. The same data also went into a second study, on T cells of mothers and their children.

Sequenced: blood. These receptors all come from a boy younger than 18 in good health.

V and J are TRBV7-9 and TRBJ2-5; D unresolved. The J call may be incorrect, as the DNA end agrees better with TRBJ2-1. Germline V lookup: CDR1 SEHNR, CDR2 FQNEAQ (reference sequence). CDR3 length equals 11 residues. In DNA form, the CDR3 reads TGTGCCAGCAGCTTAACTGTAGAGCAGTTCTTC. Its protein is CASSLTVEQFF.

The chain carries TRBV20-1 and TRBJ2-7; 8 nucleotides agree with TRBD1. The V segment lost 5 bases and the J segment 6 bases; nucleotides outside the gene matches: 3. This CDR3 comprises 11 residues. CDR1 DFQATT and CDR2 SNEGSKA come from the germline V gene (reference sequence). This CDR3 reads CSAQGAGEQYF. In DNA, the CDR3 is TGCAGTGCTCAGGGGGCGGGCGAGCAGTACTTC.

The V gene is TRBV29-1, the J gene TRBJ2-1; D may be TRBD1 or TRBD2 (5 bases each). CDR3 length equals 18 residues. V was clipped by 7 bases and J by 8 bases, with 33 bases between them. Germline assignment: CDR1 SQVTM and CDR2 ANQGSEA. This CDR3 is CSAAPHPTGTEFLDEQFF. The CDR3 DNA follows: TGCAGCGCCGCCCCCCATCCAACCGGGACCGAATTCTTGGATGAGCAGTTCTTC.